This TCR beta chain is drawn from a study of cytomegalovirus exposure and HLA in healthy donors. Looking at the study overall: Of 300 to 500 genotyped donors, around 84% clustered with self-reported Caucasian donors.

Trimming cost V 3 bases and J 5 bases, with 10 bases left between them. CDR1 and CDR2 from the germline V gene are LNHDA and SQIVND (reference sequence). The CDR3 length is 14 residues. The PCR employed 60 Vbeta primers together with 13 Jbeta primers. The table came from immunoSEQ multiplex PCR; TCRdb's copy has only in-frame clones and leaves some out. The sample shows fewer than 200,000 clones, 70% to 90% of them seen only once. On this clone: Its target is not known.

Study-wide results and caveats: Among the sequence variants, a highly shared cluster was likely an artifact of sequencing. Among immune exposure information, only CMV serostatus was available.

Nominally healthy donors provided the samples, though records likely missed some immune exposures. This clonotype was obtained from a woman under 30 in good health and CMV-seronegative. The chain links TRBV19 to TRBJ2-2; D remains ambiguous. The specimen sequenced was PBMCs. CDR3 loop: CASSIRHRTGELFF. CDR3 DNA sequence: TGTGCCAGTAGTATTAGACACCGAACCGGGGAGCTGTTTTTT.